A selection of T cell receptor beta chains follows, all from one sample in a study of blood T cell repertoires in COVID-19. Method: immunoSEQ multiplex PCR; TCRdb's copy keeps in-frame clones and lacks some. The sample contains a few hundred thousand clones, approximately 80% of which appear only once. Specimen: peripheral blood. Receptors originate from a woman over 75 with COVID-19, enrolled during active disease. The CDR3 runs from the conserved cysteine through the conserved F or W. A D gene is named only where the DNA matches it firmly.

j_gene	d_gene	v_gene	CDR3aa
TRBJ2-3	TRBD2	TRBV19	CASSMLGLAGTDTQYF
TRBJ2-7	TRBD2	TRBV2	CASNPEAGEHHF
TRBJ1-5	.	TRBV28	CASSLNQPQHF
TRBJ1-5	TRBD1	TRBV7-2	CASSLGGQGNRQPQHF
TRBJ2-2	TRBD1	TRBV7-2	CASRLGQGAAGELFF
TRBJ1-6	.	TRBV30	CAGTWAAGSPLHF
TRBJ1-5	TRBD1	TRBV19	CASSIGTVSNQPQHF
TRBJ2-1	TRBD1	TRBV6-5	CASSYRQGANNEQFF
TRBJ1-1	.	TRBV6-1	CASSEPQLGLNTEAFF
TRBJ1-1	TRBD1	TRBV5-1	CASAPGTANTEAFF
TRBJ2-5	TRBD1	TRBV5-4	CASSPGQGPLAQYF
TRBJ2-3	.	TRBV28	CASSFVEGVGTDTQYF
TRBJ2-2	TRBD1	TRBV19	CASTRPGQGLSGELFF
TRBJ1-5	TRBD1	TRBV15	CATSPRGRNQPQHF
TRBJ1-4	.	TRBV5-6	CASRRYDATNEKLFF
TRBJ2-1	TRBD2	TRBV5-4	CASSPTSGGASYNEQFF
TRBJ2-2	.	TRBV29-1	CSGRNTGELFF
TRBJ1-6	.	TRBV28	CASSPRTDNSPLHF
TRBJ1-2	.	TRBV2	CASSEVRETFYGYTF
TRBJ1-6	TRBD1	TRBV4-3	CASSQATGGDSPLHF
TRBJ1-4	TRBD1	TRBV10-3	CATYTGVNNEKLFF
TRBJ1-2	TRBD1	TRBV11-2	CASSLAGQGASYGYTF
TRBJ1-5	.	TRBV27	CASSSRGGGPQPQHF
TRBJ2-3	.	TRBV20-1	CSASRRGTDTQYF
TRBJ1-2	TRBD1	TRBV5-4	CASSPGQDYGYTF
TRBJ2-1	.	TRBV6-2/TRBV6-3	CASSYGQANEQFF
TRBJ2-3	.	TRBV19	CASNSPQVRTDTQYF
TRBJ1-4	.	TRBV19	CASSQTASNEKLFF
TRBJ2-5	TRBD2	TRBV29-1	CSVDGWTGGPRETQYF
TRBJ1-5	TRBD1	TRBV27	CASSQTGGAGNQPQHF
TRBJ1-5	.	TRBV3-1/TRBV3-2	CASSQAGGAGNQPQHF
TRBJ2-5	.	TRBV7-3	CASSSVPGETQYF
TRBJ2-2	TRBD2	TRBV6-5	CASTRLAANTGELFF
TRBJ1-5	TRBD1	TRBV18	CASCGQGVTQPQHF
TRBJ2-2	TRBD2	TRBV4-1	CASSPALAGGSTGELFF
TRBJ1-1	TRBD1	TRBV10-3	CAISDTSGQGASNTEAFF
TRBJ2-5	.	TRBV5-6	CASSSWGHMETQYF
TRBJ2-2	TRBD1	TRBV7-2	CASSVDRSGELFF
TRBJ2-3	TRBD2	TRBV24-1	CATSDGTTFTDTQYF
TRBJ2-2	TRBD2	TRBV4-2	CASSQDHGGSAGELFF
TRBJ2-1	.	TRBV5-5	CASSADTRSYNEQFF
TRBJ2-2	.	TRBV18	CASSPLKGTGELFF
TRBJ2-2	TRBD2	TRBV5-1	CASSLAGGGAAGELFF
TRBJ2-7	TRBD1	TRBV5-4	CALTQTGGVEQYF
TRBJ1-5	TRBD1	TRBV5-3	CARSWGQGHQPQHF
TRBJ2-1	TRBD1	TRBV5-1	CASSFPGQGYNEQFF
TRBJ1-2	.	TRBV16	CASSPVLTGSRDGYTF